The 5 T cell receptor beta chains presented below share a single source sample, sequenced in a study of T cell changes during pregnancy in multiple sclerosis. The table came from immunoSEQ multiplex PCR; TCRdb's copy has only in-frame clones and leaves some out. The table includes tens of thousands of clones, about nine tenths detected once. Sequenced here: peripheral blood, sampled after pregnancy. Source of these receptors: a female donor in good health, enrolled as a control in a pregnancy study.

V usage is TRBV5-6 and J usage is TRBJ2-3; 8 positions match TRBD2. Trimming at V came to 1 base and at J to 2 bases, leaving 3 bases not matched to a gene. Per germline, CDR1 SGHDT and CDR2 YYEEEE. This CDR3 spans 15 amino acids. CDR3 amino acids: CASSLSGLATDTQYF. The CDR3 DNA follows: TGTGCCAGCAGCTTGAGTGGACTAGCCACAGATACGCAGTATTTT.

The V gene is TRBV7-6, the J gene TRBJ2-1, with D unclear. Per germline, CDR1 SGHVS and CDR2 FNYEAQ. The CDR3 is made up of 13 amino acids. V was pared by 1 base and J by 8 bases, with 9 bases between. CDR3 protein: CASSLGLLDEQFF. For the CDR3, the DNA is TGTGCCAGCAGCTTAGGGTTACTCGATGAGCAGTTCTTC.

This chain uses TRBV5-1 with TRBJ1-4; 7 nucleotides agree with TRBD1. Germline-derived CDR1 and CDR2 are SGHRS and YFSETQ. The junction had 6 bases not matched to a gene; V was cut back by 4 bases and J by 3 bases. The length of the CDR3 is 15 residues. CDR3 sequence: CASSNTGTANEKLFF. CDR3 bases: TGCGCCAGCAGCAACACCGGGACAGCTAATGAAAAACTGTTTTTT.

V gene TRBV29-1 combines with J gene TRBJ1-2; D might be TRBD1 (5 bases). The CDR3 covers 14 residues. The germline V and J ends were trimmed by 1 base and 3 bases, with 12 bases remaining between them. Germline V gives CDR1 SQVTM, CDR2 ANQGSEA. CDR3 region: CSVEAQGGDYGYTF. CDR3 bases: TGCAGCGTTGAAGCGCAGGGTGGCGACTATGGCTACACCTTC.

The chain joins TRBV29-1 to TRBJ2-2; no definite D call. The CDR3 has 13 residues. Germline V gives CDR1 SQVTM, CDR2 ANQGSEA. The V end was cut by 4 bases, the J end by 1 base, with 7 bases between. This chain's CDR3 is CSVVGENTGELFF. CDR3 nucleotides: TGCAGCGTTGTAGGAGAGAACACCGGGGAGCTGTTTTTT.